This passage covers 3 T cell receptor beta chains from one sample sequenced in a study of graft-versus-host responses after intestinal transplantation. Their antigens remain unidentified. The data were produced by immunoSEQ multiplex PCR, yet TCRdb's version contains in-frame clones alone and is incomplete. The data contain around 90,000 clones, roughly 91% of them singletons. Sequencing used unstimulated CD8+ T cells sorted from spleen or lymph node cells, obtained before intestinal transplant. Receptors were obtained from a human donor who received an intestinal transplant.

This chain joins TRBV28 and TRBJ2-1, with 7 bases identical to TRBD1. CDR1 and CDR2 from the germline V gene are MDHEN and SYDVKM. The CDR3 has 15 amino acids. The ends lost 6 bases at V and 2 bases at J; junction bases unmatched: 7. DNA of the CDR3: TGTGCCAGCAGCGCCGGGACAGCAGCCTACAATGAGCAGTTCTTC. This encodes CASSAGTAAYNEQFF.

The genes are TRBV7-2 and TRBJ2-7; a weak D match, TRBD2 (6 bases). CDR3 size: 12 residues. Germline V gene data show CDR1 as SGHTA and CDR2 as FQGNSA. Trimming removed 3 bases at V and 7 bases at J, with 10 bases between. CDR3 loop: CASSFLGGEQYF. In DNA form, the CDR3 reads TGTGCCAGCAGCTTCCTGGGGGGTGAGCAGTACTTC. Together with reference TRBV7-2 and TRBJ2-7, the CDR3 gives the full variable domain: GAGVSQSPSNKVTEKGKDVELRCDPISGHTALYWYRQSLGQGLEFLIYFQGNSAPDKSGLPSDRFSAERTGGSVSTLTIQRTQQEDSAVYLCASSFLGGEQYFGPGTRLTVT.

This clone occurred a few times. The chain couples TRBV6-1 to TRBJ1-1; D not resolved. Per germline, CDR1 MNHNS and CDR2 SASEGT. Trimming shortened V by 4 bases and J by 8 bases, and 14 bases separated the two germline ends. CDR3 length: 13 amino acids. CDR3 in amino acids: CASSVGTHREAFF. The CDR3 nucleotides are TGTGCCAGCAGTGTGGGCACCCATAGGGAAGCTTTCTTT.